The T cell receptor (beta chain) described here comes from a study of T cells in Graves' hyperthyroidism and ophthalmopathy. Looked up from germline, CDR1 is MGHRA and CDR2 is YSYEKL. The CDR3 consists of 15 residues. With 5 bases removed from V and 2 bases from J, the gap between germline ends came to 16 bases. In this sample, this clonotype turned up many times. Together with thyroid ultrasound, orbital computed tomography, serum thyroxine and TRAb, clinical symptoms were used for diagnoses. There were TCR beta CDR3 regions amplified from RNA transcripts. During a first-round RT-PCR of the TCR CDR3, the HTBI primer set was used. TCRdb passed the multiplex PCR reads through MiXCR, listing each CDR3 protein once. The sample holds about 770,000 distinct CDR3 sequences, about 19% seen once.

This chain links TRBV4-1 with TRBJ2-7; D uncertain. Source material: blood. The sequence came from a woman in her forties or fifties with Graves' hyperthyroidism that later progressed to Graves' ophthalmopathy. The CDR3 nucleotides are TGCGCCAGCAGCGCGCACCTACCCGCTCCCTACGAGCAGTACTTC. This encodes CASSAHLPAPYEQYF.